This TCR beta chain is from a study of blood T cell repertoires in COVID-19. V dropped 1 base and J dropped 2 bases, with 13 bases sitting between them. CDR1 is SGHRS, CDR2 YFSETQ, per germline. The CDR3 spans 15 residues. This clone was seen a handful of times. TCRdb's table, derived via immunoSEQ multiplex PCR, lists solely in-frame clones and lacks some. The profile covers approximately 170,000 clones, with 80% to 90% appearing a single time and about 1.1% taken by the ten largest. The source of this sequence is a man aged 25 to 45 with acute or convalescent COVID-19. The chain recombines TRBV5-1 with TRBJ2-7; weak D call: TRBD1 (6 bases). The specimen sequenced was peripheral blood. The CDR3 nucleotides read TGCGCCAGCAGCTTGCAGGGACATTCTACCTACGAGCAGTACTTC. This encodes CASSLQGHSTYEQYF. Filled out from reference TRBV5-1 and TRBJ2-7, the complete variable domain reads KAGVTQTPRYLIKTRGQQVTLSCSPISGHRSVSWYQQTPGQGLQFLFEYFSETQRNKGNFPGRFSGRQFSNSRSEMNVSTLELGDSALYLCASSLQGHSTYEQYFGPGTRLTVT.